This T cell receptor (beta chain) was found in a study of T cell repertoires in cytomegalovirus infection. This CDR3 is 14 amino acids long. Deletions cut 2 bases from V and 4 bases from J, with 8 bases between. Per germline, CDR1 MNHNY and CDR2 SVGAGI (reference sequence). From the reads, TCRdb called clonotypes with MiXCR, one entry per CDR3 protein. Seen here are more than 650,000 distinct CDR3 sequences, less than 40% observed once, and the top ten hold around 3%. This TCR was sampled from a human donor in good health (CMV status not recorded). Some clones in this sample may be carry-over from other donors' samples. The genes are TRBV6-6 and TRBJ1-4; D is unresolved. The sequenced sample consisted of PBMCs. The CDR3 DNA sequence: TGTGCCAGCAGTTACGCGGGCAGTAATGAAAAACTGTTTTTT. Protein product: CASSYAGSNEKLFF.